This T cell receptor (beta chain) was sequenced for a study of CD8+CD57+ T cells in acquired aplastic anemia. The study's findings and limits: Patients had twenty-nine CD8+ CDR3 sequences in common with controls (the shared set).

TCR beta VDJ and CDR3 profiles were obtained from a genomic DNA template. Each CDR3 protein is one row after TCRdb ran MiXCR on the reads. The sample has around 170,000 distinct CDR3 sequences, roughly 45% seen once. The authors sequenced patients whose flow cytometry had shown CD8+CD57+ cell expansion. Severe acquired aplastic anemia was diagnosed in all patients. Trimming removed 2 bases from V and 2 bases from J, with 15 bases in between. This CDR3 is 16 amino acids long. CDR1 SGHTA and CDR2 FQGNSA come from the germline V gene. This clonotype came up many times. Antigen specificity is unknown. Sequenced input: sorted CD4+, CD8+, or CD8+CD57+ T cells (not recorded which) from PBMCs. The sequence was obtained from a human donor with aplastic anemia. The V and J genes are TRBV7-2 and TRBJ1-2; D uncertain. CDR3 bases: TGTGCCAGCAGCTTATTTTCCCGGCAGTCCAACTATGGCTACACCTTC. Its protein is CASSLFSRQSNYGYTF.